The clone carrying this T cell receptor beta chain was seen ten or more times. What it binds is unknown. V lost 0 bases to trimming and J lost 4 bases, with 7 bases between them. The CDR3 runs 14 residues. Per the germline V gene, CDR1 is SGDLS and CDR2 is YYNGEE. TCRdb independently ran MiXCR on the 5' RACE reads; one entry per CDR3 protein. Here the sample spans approximately 45,000 distinct CDR3 sequences, 3% to 4.5% being singletons. The data derive from a study of CD8 T cells in ankylosing spondylitis. Overall study results and limits: Disease-linked clones were found to be CD8+ and relatively rare in peripheral blood. Characteristic of ankylosing spondylitis blood, it appeared, was a TCR beta motif comprising about 8 highly homologous variants.

This TCR was sampled from a female donor with ankylosing spondylitis or in good health (not recorded which). The chain carries TRBV9 and TRBJ2-2; the D is unclear. Specimen: blood, either unsorted or a sorted T cell fraction (not recorded which). CDR3 bases: TGTGCCAGCAGCGTAGTGGGTAGCACCGGGGAGCTGTTTTTT. It yields the protein CASSVVGSTGELFF.